Listed below are T cell receptor beta chains from one sample, sequenced in a study of neurological immune-mediated disorders. TCRdb re-called the 5' RACE reads through MiXCR, storing one row per CDR3 protein. The table records about 59,000 distinct CDR3 sequences, roughly 13% of them present only once. The specimen sequenced was PBMCs. The origin of the receptors is a woman aged 60-75 years with HTLV-1-associated myelopathy (HAM/TSP). Both conserved end residues are part of each CDR3. The order of the fields is D gene, J gene, V gene, clone size, CDR3 DNA, CDR3 protein. The D gene is left open where the match is weak. Part of the rows lack a size; the others show once, few, many or a class for expanded clones.

-,TRBJ2-2,TRBV29-1,many,TGCAGCGTCAAGGGACGTAACACCGGGGAGCTGTTTTTT,CSVKGRNTGELFF
-,TRBJ2-2,TRBV7-9,many,TGTGCCAGCAGACAGGGTTACGGGGAGCTGTTTTTT,CASRQGYGELFF
TRBD2,TRBJ2-1,TRBV5-1,many,TGCGCCAGCAGCTTTAGCGGGGACAATGAGCAGTTCTTC,CASSFSGDNEQFF
TRBD2,TRBJ2-5,TRBV9,many,TGTGCCAGCAGCGCCGGGGGGAAGGGCCAAGAGACCCAGTACTTC,CASSAGGKGQETQYF
-,TRBJ1-1,TRBV3-1,many,TGTGCCAGCAGCCGAGGAAAGAACACTGAAGCTTTCTTT,CASSRGKNTEAFF
-,TRBJ2-1,TRBV5-1,-,TGCGCCAGCAGCTTATTGACGTCGCCAGACAGGGAGCAGTTCTTC,CASSLLTSPDREQFF
TRBD2,TRBJ2-2,TRBV7-6,many,TGTGCCAGCAGCTTAGGGTCACTAGCGGGGAAAACCACCGGGGAGCTGTTTTTT,CASSLGSLAGKTTGELFF
TRBD1,TRBJ2-7,TRBV20-1,many,TGCAGTGCTACCTGGGACAGGGGTTACGAGCAGTACTTC,CSATWDRGYEQYF
TRBD2,TRBJ2-3,TRBV19,-,TGTGCCAGTAGTAGCGGGAGCGGCGATGAGCAGTATTTT,CASSSGSGDEQYF
TRBD2,TRBJ2-1,TRBV20-1,many,TGCAGTGCTAGGGGACTAGCGGTATGGAATGAGCAGTTCTTC,CSARGLAVWNEQFF
-,TRBJ1-4,TRBV7-2,many,TGTGCCAGCAGCTTAACAGGGCCGGCTAATGAAAAACTGTTTTTT,CASSLTGPANEKLFF
TRBD1,TRBJ2-7,TRBV10-2,many,TGCGCCAGGCAACCGGGGACAGGGGGCCGGGACGAGCAGTACTTC,CARQPGTGGRDEQYF
TRBD1,TRBJ2-7,TRBV20-1,many,TGCAGTGCTAGGGGACAGGCCTACTACGAGCAGTACTTC,CSARGQAYYEQYF
TRBD2,TRBJ2-1,TRBV12-3/TRBV12-4,many,TGTGCCAGCAGTTCCTTACGGGGACTAGCGGGGGGTCATAATGAGCAGTTCTTC,CASSSLRGLAGGHNEQFF
TRBD2,TRBJ2-1,TRBV5-1,many,TGCGCCAGCAGCTTGGAAGGACTAGCGGGAGGGTGGCAGTTCTTC,CASSLEGLAGGWQFF
-,TRBJ2-7,TRBV5-1,many,TGCGCCAGCAGCTTGGATACCCCCGGGGAGCAGTACTTC,CASSLDTPGEQYF
-,TRBJ1-2,TRBV12-3/TRBV12-4,many,TGTGCCAGCAGTTTAGCGTTGGACGCCGGCTACACCTTC,CASSLALDAGYTF
TRBD2,TRBJ2-1,TRBV4-1,many,TGCGCCAGCAGCCACCGACTAGCGGGAGATTGGAATGAGCAGTTCTTC,CASSHRLAGDWNEQFF
-,TRBJ2-7,TRBV7-2,-,TGTGCCAGCAGCTTAGCGGTTCCCTACGAGCAGTACTTC,CASSLAVPYEQYF
-,TRBJ2-2,TRBV5-1,many,TGCGCCAGCAGCTCGGGCAGAACTGATCCCGGGGAGCTGTTTTTT,CASSSGRTDPGELFF
-,TRBJ2-3,TRBV6-1,few,TGTGCCAGCAGTGAACTAGGGACTAGCACAGATACGCAGTATTTT,CASSELGTSTDTQYF
-,TRBJ2-7,TRBV29-1,few,TGCAGCGTGGACCTCGAGACGGGAGGGGGCATCTACGAGCAGTACTTC,CSVDLETGGGIYEQYF
TRBD1,TRBJ2-1,TRBV7-3,many,TGTGCCAGCAGCTTAACGGCGGGACAGGGTCGAAATGAGCAGTTCTTC,CASSLTAGQGRNEQFF
-,TRBJ2-3,TRBV7-2,many,TGTGCCAGCAGCTTAAGTCAGGGTACGCAGTATTTT,CASSLSQGTQYF